The source of this T cell receptor (beta chain) is a study of CD8 T cells in ankylosing spondylitis. Study-level points and caveats: Ankylosing spondylitis blood seemed to carry a telltale TCR beta motif made of fewer than ten highly homologous variants.

TCRdb used MiXCR to reprocess the 5' RACE reads, holding one entry per CDR3 protein. Of fewer than 400,000 distinct CDR3 sequences listed, about a fifth are singletons. For this clonotype: Its antigen remains unidentified.

Sequencing was performed on blood, either unsorted or a sorted T cell fraction (not recorded which). This TCR was recovered from a male donor with ankylosing spondylitis.

CDR3 residues: CASMLGGNSPLHF. As DNA, the CDR3 is TGTGCCAGCATGCTTGGTGGGAATTCACCCCTCCACTTT. This sequence joins TRBV12-3 or TRBV12-4 and TRBJ1-6, with D unclear. The CDR3 contains 13 residues. V was pared by 7 bases and J by 7 bases, with 11 bases between.